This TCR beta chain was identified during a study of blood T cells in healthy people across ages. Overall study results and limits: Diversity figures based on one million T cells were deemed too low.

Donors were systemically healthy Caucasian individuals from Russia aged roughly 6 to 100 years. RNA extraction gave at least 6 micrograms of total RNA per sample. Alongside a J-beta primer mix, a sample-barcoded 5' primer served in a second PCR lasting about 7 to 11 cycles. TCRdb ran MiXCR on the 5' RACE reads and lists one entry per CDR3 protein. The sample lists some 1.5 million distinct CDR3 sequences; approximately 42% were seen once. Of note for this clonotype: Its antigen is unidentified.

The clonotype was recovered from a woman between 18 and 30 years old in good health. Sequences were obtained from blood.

CDR3 in amino acids: CASQGQYNEQYF. The CDR3 nucleotides are TGTGCCAGTCAGGGACAGTACAATGAGCAGTACTTC. The rearrangement uses TRBV12-3 or TRBV12-4 and TRBJ2-1; 7 nucleotides align to TRBD1. The J call is in doubt because the DNA end fits TRBJ2-7 better. The CDR3 contains 12 residues.